This TCR beta chain was recovered during a study of shared clonotypes between healthy human individuals. Evenly divided among several immunoSEQ plates was the genomic DNA of each subset. TCRdb keeps only in-frame clones here, not all; method: immunoSEQ multiplex PCR. The profile covers 2 million to 2.5 million clones, with approximately 96% appearing a single time and roughly 0.13% taken by the ten largest. CDR1 and CDR2 from the germline V gene are WSHSY and SAAADI. This CDR3 region has 18 residues. The J segment lost 4 bases and the V segment lost 4 bases, leaving 19 bases of the junction unmatched. CD45RA-negative memory and CD45RA+ naive subsets were split from the CD4+ cells.

This sequence was found in a man aged 18 to 29 in good health. The chain joins TRBV10-2 to TRBJ2-7, with 7 bases fitting TRBD1. Sequencing was carried out using naive CD4+ T cells sorted from blood. The sample's subset: CD45RA+ positively selected. CDR3 DNA: TGCGCCAGCAGTGGGGGAACTTTAACCGGGACAGCTCCTTACGAGCAGTACTTC. It yields the protein CASSGGTLTGTAPYEQYF.